These T cell receptor beta chains were read from a single sample in a study of beta chain features in type 1 diabetes. Assay used: immunoSEQ multiplex PCR; TCRdb lists only in-frame clones, some missing. In the table there are under 450,000 clones, approximately 13% of which are singletons. Input material: naive CD4+ T cells from blood. These receptors were collected from a man aged 25-45 years in good health. The CDR3 runs from the conserved cysteine through the conserved F or W. The order of the fields is J gene, D gene, V gene, clone size, CDR3 DNA, CDR3 protein. D genes are given only for firm matches. Size values are once, few and many counts, or a class for expanded clones, and some rows have none.

j_call: TRBJ2-4
d_call: .
v_call: TRBV30
clone_size: few
cdr3_nt: TGTGCCTGGAGTTTCCCAGATGGGGTTCAGTACTTC
cdr3_aa: CAWSFPDGVQYF

j_call: TRBJ1-2
d_call: .
v_call: TRBV13
clone_size: .
cdr3_nt: TGTGCCAGCAGCCTTATGGGGACTGTCTATGGCTACACCTTC
cdr3_aa: CASSLMGTVYGYTF

j_call: TRBJ2-1
d_call: TRBD1
v_call: TRBV10-3
clone_size: .
cdr3_nt: TGTGCCATCAGTGAGAACAGGGGGCATGAGCAGTTCTTC
cdr3_aa: CAISENRGHEQFF

j_call: TRBJ1-5
d_call: TRBD1
v_call: TRBV9
clone_size: few
cdr3_nt: TGTGCCAGCAGCCCGGGGACAGGCGAGATCAATCAGCCCCAGCATTTT
cdr3_aa: CASSPGTGEINQPQHF

j_call: TRBJ2-1
d_call: .
v_call: TRBV18
clone_size: .
cdr3_nt: TGTGCCAGCTCACCACCGAAAAGGGTGGGTGTTGAGCAGTTCTTC
cdr3_aa: CASSPPKRVGVEQFF

j_call: TRBJ2-6
d_call: .
v_call: TRBV5-1
clone_size: few
cdr3_nt: TGCGCCAGCAGCACATATCAGGGTACTGGGGCCAACGTCCTGACTTTC
cdr3_aa: CASSTYQGTGANVLTF

j_call: TRBJ2-7
d_call: TRBD1
v_call: TRBV6-5
clone_size: few
cdr3_nt: TGTGCCAGCAGTTACTCTAGGGACAGGGTCTACGAGCAGTACTTC
cdr3_aa: CASSYSRDRVYEQYF

j_call: TRBJ2-6
d_call: TRBD1
v_call: TRBV5-4
clone_size: .
cdr3_nt: TGTGCCAGCAGCTGGACAGGGGCCGGGGCCAACGTCCTGACTTTC
cdr3_aa: CASSWTGAGANVLTF

j_call: TRBJ2-1
d_call: TRBD2
v_call: TRBV2
clone_size: .
cdr3_nt: TGTGCCAGCAGTGAAGTCAGGGCGGGAGCGACTGAGCAGTTCTTC
cdr3_aa: CASSEVRAGATEQFF

j_call: TRBJ2-5
d_call: .
v_call: TRBV7-6
clone_size: .
cdr3_nt: TGTGCCAGCAGCGCTGAAGAGACCCAGTACTTC
cdr3_aa: CASSAEETQYF

j_call: TRBJ1-4
d_call: .
v_call: TRBV25-1
clone_size: .
cdr3_nt: TGTGCCAGCAGTGTATCAGGGGTGTCCGGCGGATACGAAAAACTGTTTTTT
cdr3_aa: CASSVSGVSGGYEKLFF

j_call: TRBJ2-3
d_call: .
v_call: TRBV30
clone_size: .
cdr3_nt: TGTGCCTGGAGTCGGGCCTTGGGAGATACGCAGTATTTT
cdr3_aa: CAWSRALGDTQYF

j_call: TRBJ2-5
d_call: .
v_call: TRBV7-2
clone_size: few
cdr3_nt: TGTGCCAGCAGCTTATTTAGGCGGAAAGAGACCCAGTACTTC
cdr3_aa: CASSLFRRKETQYF

j_call: TRBJ1-1
d_call: .
v_call: TRBV7-9
clone_size: .
cdr3_nt: TGTGCCAGCAGCACCCGACAGATAAACACTGAAGCTTTCTTT
cdr3_aa: CASSTRQINTEAFF

j_call: TRBJ2-6
d_call: .
v_call: TRBV7-2
clone_size: few
cdr3_nt: TGTGCCAGCAGCTTATTCGAGGGGACTGGGGCCAACGTCCTGACTTTC
cdr3_aa: CASSLFEGTGANVLTF

j_call: TRBJ2-3
d_call: .
v_call: TRBV7-9
clone_size: many
cdr3_nt: TGTGCCAGCAGTCCTGGTGCGCAGTATTTT
cdr3_aa: CASSPGAQYF

j_call: TRBJ2-1
d_call: .
v_call: TRBV19
clone_size: .
cdr3_nt: TGTGCCAGTACCCGAAGAGGGAGCCCGAACAATGAGCAGTTCTTC
cdr3_aa: CASTRRGSPNNEQFF

j_call: TRBJ2-2
d_call: .
v_call: TRBV7-2
clone_size: .
cdr3_nt: TGTGCCAGCAGCGTCTCAAAGACGAACACCGGGGAGCTGTTTTTT
cdr3_aa: CASSVSKTNTGELFF

j_call: TRBJ2-1
d_call: TRBD2
v_call: TRBV7-9
clone_size: few
cdr3_nt: TGTGCCAGCAGCGTCAGCGGGGGGACTTACAATGAGCAGTTCTTC
cdr3_aa: CASSVSGGTYNEQFF

j_call: TRBJ1-5
d_call: .
v_call: TRBV4-1
clone_size: few
cdr3_nt: TGCGCCAGCAGCCAGGGCTCTCCCAGGGGAAGTCAGCCCCAGCATTTT
cdr3_aa: CASSQGSPRGSQPQHF

j_call: TRBJ2-2
d_call: .
v_call: TRBV9
clone_size: .
cdr3_nt: TGTGCCAGCAGCGTAGGGACAGAGAACACCGGGGAGCTGTTTTTT
cdr3_aa: CASSVGTENTGELFF

j_call: TRBJ2-1
d_call: .
v_call: TRBV15
clone_size: few
cdr3_nt: TGTGCCACCAGCAGTGGGACTCCTAGGGATGAGCAGTTCTTC
cdr3_aa: CATSSGTPRDEQFF

j_call: TRBJ1-2
d_call: TRBD1
v_call: TRBV29-1
clone_size: few
cdr3_nt: TGCAGCGTTGAAGTCATATTCGACAGGGCCTATGGCTACACCTTC
cdr3_aa: CSVEVIFDRAYGYTF

j_call: TRBJ2-3
d_call: .
v_call: TRBV7-9
clone_size: .
cdr3_nt: TGTGCCAGCAGCTTAAAACAGCACACAGATACGCAGTATTTT
cdr3_aa: CASSLKQHTDTQYF

j_call: TRBJ2-7
d_call: TRBD1
v_call: TRBV6-1
clone_size: .
cdr3_nt: TGTGCCAGCAGAATCACCGGAGGGACAGGGAGCGAGCAGTACTTC
cdr3_aa: CASRITGGTGSEQYF

j_call: TRBJ1-4
d_call: .
v_call: TRBV7-6
clone_size: .
cdr3_nt: TGTGCCAGCAGCCACGGTGAAAAACTGTTTTTT
cdr3_aa: CASSHGEKLFF

j_call: TRBJ1-2
d_call: .
v_call: TRBV4-3
clone_size: few
cdr3_nt: TGCGCCAGCAGCCAAGGAAGGGGCGCGAGGGATGGCTACACCTTC
cdr3_aa: CASSQGRGARDGYTF

j_call: TRBJ2-3
d_call: .
v_call: TRBV15
clone_size: .
cdr3_nt: TGTGCCACCAGCAGAGATCGGCCTACAGATACGCAGTATTTT
cdr3_aa: CATSRDRPTDTQYF

j_call: TRBJ2-5
d_call: .
v_call: TRBV6-5
clone_size: many
cdr3_nt: TGTGCCAGCAGTTACGGAGAGACCCAGTACTTC
cdr3_aa: CASSYGETQYF

j_call: TRBJ1-1
d_call: TRBD1
v_call: TRBV7-9
clone_size: few
cdr3_nt: TGTGCCAGCAGCCCTGGGACAGTGAACACTGAAGCTTTCTTT
cdr3_aa: CASSPGTVNTEAFF

j_call: TRBJ2-1
d_call: TRBD1
v_call: TRBV4-3
clone_size: .
cdr3_nt: TGCGCCAGCAGCCAAGACGGGACAGGAAAAAACAATGAGCAGTTCTTC
cdr3_aa: CASSQDGTGKNNEQFF

j_call: TRBJ2-5
d_call: .
v_call: TRBV4-1
clone_size: .
cdr3_nt: TGCGCCAGCAGCCAGGAACAGTCCAGGGGTGTAGGACAGACCCAGTACTTC
cdr3_aa: CASSQEQSRGVGQTQYF

j_call: TRBJ2-1
d_call: .
v_call: TRBV7-9
clone_size: .
cdr3_nt: TGTGCCAGCAGCTTAGTATCGGGACCTGGAGATGAGCAGTTCTTC
cdr3_aa: CASSLVSGPGDEQFF

j_call: TRBJ1-5
d_call: .
v_call: TRBV6-1
clone_size: .
cdr3_nt: TGTGCCAGCAGCCCCGGGACGGATAGCAATCAGCCCCAGCATTTT
cdr3_aa: CASSPGTDSNQPQHF

j_call: TRBJ2-1
d_call: TRBD2
v_call: TRBV9
clone_size: .
cdr3_nt: TGTGCCAGCAGCCCCACCGGGACTAGGCACAATGAGCAGTTCTTC
cdr3_aa: CASSPTGTRHNEQFF

j_call: TRBJ2-1
d_call: .
v_call: TRBV15
clone_size: .
cdr3_nt: TGTGCCACCAGTTCACTAGGTGCCGAGCAGTTCTTC
cdr3_aa: CATSSLGAEQFF

j_call: TRBJ2-7
d_call: .
v_call: TRBV27
clone_size: .
cdr3_nt: TGTGCCAGCAGGCCTGCCCTACTCAGGGACAACGCTTACGAGCAGTACTTC
cdr3_aa: CASRPALLRDNAYEQYF

j_call: TRBJ1-2
d_call: .
v_call: TRBV9
clone_size: .
cdr3_nt: TGTGCCAGCAGCGAGGACGGCGGACTCTATGGCTACACCTTC
cdr3_aa: CASSEDGGLYGYTF

j_call: TRBJ2-3
d_call: .
v_call: TRBV7-9
clone_size: .
cdr3_nt: TGTGCCAGCAGCTTAGTCGGCGCAGATACGCAGTATTTT
cdr3_aa: CASSLVGADTQYF

j_call: TRBJ2-6
d_call: TRBD1
v_call: TRBV10-3
clone_size: .
cdr3_nt: TGTGCCATCAGGGACAGGGAAACTGGGGCCAACGTCCTGACTTTC
cdr3_aa: CAIRDRETGANVLTF

j_call: TRBJ1-2
d_call: TRBD1
v_call: TRBV4-1
clone_size: .
cdr3_nt: TGCGCCAGCAGCCATAGACAGGGAGGAGGCTACACCTTC
cdr3_aa: CASSHRQGGGYTF

j_call: TRBJ2-5
d_call: TRBD1
v_call: TRBV25-1
clone_size: few
cdr3_nt: TGTGCCAGCAGTGAACCCGGGACAGGGTTCCGAGAGACCCAGTACTTC
cdr3_aa: CASSEPGTGFRETQYF

j_call: TRBJ2-1
d_call: .
v_call: TRBV30
clone_size: few
cdr3_nt: TGTGCCTGGAGTGTACTGGACTCTCCGCCGAAGTTCTTC
cdr3_aa: CAWSVLDSPPKFF

j_call: TRBJ2-5
d_call: .
v_call: TRBV2
clone_size: .
cdr3_nt: TGTGCCAGCAGTGCGGGTCCGGACCAAGAGACCCAGTACTTC
cdr3_aa: CASSAGPDQETQYF

j_call: TRBJ2-1
d_call: .
v_call: TRBV5-4
clone_size: .
cdr3_nt: TGTGCCAGCAAGGGGCTAGGTGCGGACAATGAGCAGTTCTTC
cdr3_aa: CASKGLGADNEQFF

j_call: TRBJ2-3
d_call: .
v_call: TRBV2
clone_size: .
cdr3_nt: TGTGCCAGCAGTGCAGGGAGGCTTACAGATACGCAGTATTTT
cdr3_aa: CASSAGRLTDTQYF

j_call: TRBJ2-1
d_call: .
v_call: TRBV19
clone_size: few
cdr3_nt: TGTGCCAGTAGTATCCCCACAGGAAGCTCCTACAATGAGCAGTTCTTC
cdr3_aa: CASSIPTGSSYNEQFF

j_call: TRBJ1-3
d_call: .
v_call: TRBV7-9
clone_size: .
cdr3_nt: TGTGCCAGCAGCAATCAGTCTCCAGGCACCATATATTTT
cdr3_aa: CASSNQSPGTIYF

j_call: TRBJ1-1
d_call: .
v_call: TRBV5-1
clone_size: .
cdr3_nt: TGCGCCAGCAGCCCGGGGGGCACTGAAGCTTTCTTT
cdr3_aa: CASSPGGTEAFF

j_call: TRBJ2-1
d_call: .
v_call: TRBV5-6
clone_size: few
cdr3_nt: TGTGCCAGCAGCACCGACAGTACAGCTGAGCAGTTCTTC
cdr3_aa: CASSTDSTAEQFF

j_call: TRBJ2-3
d_call: TRBD2
v_call: TRBV7-9
clone_size: few
cdr3_nt: TGTGCCAGCAGCCCGACTAGCGGGAGATCCGGCACAGATACGCAGTATTTT
cdr3_aa: CASSPTSGRSGTDTQYF

j_call: TRBJ2-7
d_call: TRBD2
v_call: TRBV4-1
clone_size: few
cdr3_nt: TGCGCCAGCAGCATAGGTAGCGGGGGGTCCTACGAGCAGTACTTC
cdr3_aa: CASSIGSGGSYEQYF

j_call: TRBJ1-2
d_call: .
v_call: TRBV4-3
clone_size: .
cdr3_nt: TGCGCCAGCAGCCCTGACAGCCAATCTTACTATGGCTACACCTTC
cdr3_aa: CASSPDSQSYYGYTF

j_call: TRBJ2-5
d_call: .
v_call: TRBV11-2
clone_size: few
cdr3_nt: TGTGCCAGCAGCTGGGAGAGTGCCGTCGGTGGGGCCGTGTACTTC
cdr3_aa: CASSWESAVGGAVYF

j_call: TRBJ1-4
d_call: .
v_call: TRBV30
clone_size: .
cdr3_nt: TGTGCCTGGAGTGCCCCGGGACCGCCTAATGAAAAACTGTTTTTT
cdr3_aa: CAWSAPGPPNEKLFF